This TCR beta chain was recovered during a study of T cell responses to AZD1222 COVID-19 vaccine. As concerns this clone: Its antigen remains unidentified.

Clones were sequenced by immunoSEQ multiplex PCR, and TCRdb holds only the in-frame ones, with some missing. The data contain around 91,000 clones, about 88% of them singletons. CDR3 size: 13 residues. Trimming cost V 6 bases and J 5 bases; bases outside gene matches: 5. Study-level results: Repertoires were collected only later (after the peak T cell response had occurred). Along spike, vaccine-associated CD4 TCRs were found throughout, with dominance at 160-218 and 743-854. Mostly white British, mostly female donors; authors suggested clonal diversity may be underestimated.

Sequenced here: peripheral blood, sampled on day 0 of AZD1222 vaccination. The chain links TRBV12-3 or TRBV12-4 to TRBJ2-5; 8 bases map to TRBD1. The clonotype was recovered from an adult in good health. CDR3 DNA: TGTGCCAGCAGCCCGGGACAGGAGGAGACCCAGTACTTC. Translating gives CASSPGQEETQYF.